Below, 23 T cell receptor beta chains from the same sample are listed, as sequenced in a study of CD8+ T cells in alopecia areata. Regarding treatment: oral pan-JAK inhibitor, 5-10 mg twice daily. The sequencing template was cDNA reverse transcribed from extracted RNA. Sequenced by immunoSEQ multiplex PCR; TCRdb stores in-frame clones only, minus some. The table lists around 60,000 clones, about 45% of them singletons. This specimen consisted of CD8+ T cells sorted from blood, obtained at approximately week 36, from a patient treated with tofacitinib. The receptors come from a human donor with alopecia areata.

This clone showed up just once. V and J are TRBV30 and TRBJ1-1; no clear D. Looked up from germline, CDR1 is GTSNPN and CDR2 is SVGIG (reference sequence). Trimming left V 0 bases short and J 1 base short, with 6 bases between. The CDR3 is 13 amino acids. CDR3 region: CAWSVAENTEAFF. For the CDR3, the DNA is TGTGCCTGGAGTGTAGCAGAGAACACTGAAGCTTTCTTT.

The chain recombines TRBV18 with TRBJ1-4, with D possibly matching TRBD1 (6 bases). V lost 1 base, J lost 2 bases, and 8 bases lay in between. Germline CDR1 KGHSH, CDR2 LQKENI. This CDR3 has 15 amino acids. The CDR3 is CASSPRGQTNEKLFF. The CDR3 DNA reads as TGTGCCAGCTCACCACGTGGACAGACTAATGAAAAACTGTTTTTT. Supplemented by reference TRBV18 and TRBJ1-4, the full variable domain reads NAGVMQNPRHLVRRRGQEARLRCSPMKGHSHVYWYRQLPEEGLKFMVYLQKENIIDESGMPKERFSAEFPKEGPSILRIQQVVRGDSAAYFCASSPRGQTNEKLFFGSGTQLSVL.

CDR3 DNA sequence: TGTGCCAGCAGCCAAGATCAGGCTGGGACAGGGTCGGCGCCCCAGCATTTT. This encodes CASSQDQAGTGSAPQHF. V usage is TRBV4-2 and J usage is TRBJ1-5; 9 bases are a match to TRBD1. This CDR3 contains 17 residues. Germline V gene data show CDR1 as LGHNA and CDR2 as YNFKEQ. Trimming cost V 0 bases and J 9 bases; bases outside gene matches: 12.

This clone was observed a few times. Other DNA sequences of this sample code for an identical CDR3. The J gene is TRBJ2-3, the V gene TRBV29-1; 10 positions match TRBD2. This CDR3 contains 13 residues. Germline CDR1 is SQVTM and CDR2 is ANQGSEA. V shed 7 bases and J 3 bases; nucleotides not matched to a gene: 4. The CDR3 sequence: CSAGLAETDTQYF. CDR3 DNA: TGCAGCGCAGGACTAGCGGAGACAGATACGCAGTATTTT.

The chain is built from TRBV6-5 and TRBJ2-5; TRBD1 is a possible D gene (6 bases). Germline CDR1 and CDR2: MNHEY and SVGAGI. V was clipped by 7 bases and J by 4 bases, with 16 bases between them. The CDR3 extends over 14 amino acids. CDR3 nucleotide sequence: TGTGCCAGCAACCCAAGGACAGAAATAGAGACCCAGTACTTC. Amino acids: CASNPRTEIETQYF.

The V gene is TRBV27, the J gene TRBJ1-1; the D gene is possibly TRBD1 (6 bases). CDR1 and CDR2 from the germline V gene are MNHEY and SMNVEV (reference sequence). The CDR3 extends over 15 amino acids. The V and J ends lost 3 bases and 1 base respectively, with 12 bases between them. The CDR3 spells CASSLKVGGNTEAFF. CDR3 sequence (DNA): TGTGCCAGCAGTTTGAAAGTAGGGGGGAACACTGAAGCTTTCTTT.

V and J are TRBV7-2 and TRBJ1-5; no clear D gene. Per the germline V gene, CDR1 is SGHTA and CDR2 is FQGNSA. V was clipped by 1 base and J by 0 bases, with 4 bases between them. The CDR3 is 14 amino acids. Here the CDR3 DNA reads TGTGCCAGCAGCTTAGTGGGTAGCAATCAGCCCCAGCATTTT. Translation gives CASSLVGSNQPQHF. Full variable domain (rest looked up from reference TRBV7-2 and TRBJ1-5): GAGVSQSPSNKVTEKGKDVELRCDPISGHTALYWYRQSLGQGLEFLIYFQGNSAPDKSGLPSDRFSAERTGGSVSTLTIQRTQQEDSAVYLCASSLVGSNQPQHFGDGTRLSIL.

This clone has just a few counts. The chain recombines TRBV29-1 with TRBJ1-1; no clear D. The V end lost 8 bases, the J end lost 7 bases, and 17 bases lay between the germline ends. From germline, CDR1 is SQVTM and CDR2 ANQGSEA. There are 12 residues in the CDR3. DNA of the CDR3: TGCAGCTTCTGGACGGCGGGAGGTGAAGCTTTCTTT. It codes for CSFWTAGGEAFF.

CDR3 protein: CAWSWEGTPFYVLTF. The DNA for the CDR3 is TGTGCCTGGAGTTGGGAGGGGACCCCGTTTTACGTCCTGACTTTC. J is TRBJ2-6 and V is TRBV30; 7 nucleotides match TRBD2. The germline V gene has CDR1 GTSNPN and CDR2 SVGIG (reference sequence). The CDR3 covers 15 residues. The J segment lost 11 bases and the V segment lost 2 bases, leaving 12 bases of the junction unmatched.

This clone was counted many times. The same CDR3 can be traced to other DNA sequences in this sample. V and J are TRBV4-1 and TRBJ2-7, with D unresolved. The CDR3 runs to 13 residues. Germline values: CDR1 MGHRA, CDR2 YSYEKL. Trimming removed 1 base at V and 3 bases at J, with 7 bases between. The chain's CDR3 is CASSQVADYEQYF. CDR3 sequence (DNA): TGCGCCAGCAGCCAAGTTGCAGACTACGAGCAGTACTTC.

The chain joins TRBV7-2 to TRBJ2-1; 7 nucleotides line up with TRBD1. J gave up 0 bases and V 4 bases, and 6 bases lay outside the gene matches. The CDR3 is 16 amino acids. In germline, CDR1 is SGHTA, CDR2 FQGNSA. CDR3 loop: CASSSLGQSSYNEQFF. The CDR3 nucleotides read TGTGCCAGCAGCTCTCTGGGACAGAGCTCCTACAATGAGCAGTTCTTC.

The chain is built from TRBV4-2 and TRBJ2-2; D unresolved. The germline V gene encodes CDR1 LGHNA and CDR2 YNFKEQ. The ends were cut back, 6 bases at V and 4 bases at J, with 3 bases in the middle. This CDR3 has 11 residues. The CDR3 DNA reads TGTGCCAGCAGGGGCACCGGGGAGCTGTTTTTT. This encodes CASRGTGELFF.

The V and J genes are TRBV2 and TRBJ2-7; the D is unclear. This CDR3 has 17 residues. Germline V gene data show CDR1 as SNHLY and CDR2 as FYNNEI. The V end was cut by 1 base, the J end by 0 bases, with 16 bases between. The CDR3 here is CASSEEAYGTSSYEQYF. The DNA for the CDR3 is TGTGCCAGCAGTGAAGAGGCTTATGGCACAAGCTCCTACGAGCAGTACTTC.

The genes are TRBV6-1 and TRBJ1-2, with no clear D. V gave up 6 bases and J gave up 6 bases, with 17 bases separating them. The CDR3 contains 14 residues. Germline CDR1 MNHNS, CDR2 SASEGT. Here the CDR3 DNA reads TGTGCCAGCAGATCCATGGGTGGTCCCGATGGCTACACCTTC. This sequence encodes CASRSMGGPDGYTF.

This chain links TRBV29-1 with TRBJ2-1; D could derive from TRBD1 or TRBD2 (5 bases each). CDR3 length: 17 amino acids. CDR1 is SQVTM, CDR2 ANQGSEA, per germline. V lost 4 bases, J lost 4 bases, and 23 bases lay in between. The CDR3 bases are TGCAGCGTTGTTTGGTTAACCGGGACCCACCCTTACAATGAGCAGTTCTTC. Encoded protein: CSVVWLTGTHPYNEQFF.

The V gene is TRBV25-1, the J gene TRBJ1-5, with D unresolved. Germline values: CDR1 MGHDK, CDR2 SYGVNS. Trimming removed 6 bases from V and 0 bases from J, with 6 bases in between. This CDR3 contains 13 residues. CDR3 DNA: TGTGCCAGCAGCCTAAATAGCAATCAGCCCCAGCATTTT. This gives the protein CASSLNSNQPQHF.

This clone has more than one count but fewer than ten. V is TRBV27 and J is TRBJ2-1; 7 bases line up with TRBD1. The CDR3 extends over 14 amino acids. Germline trimming cut 6 bases from V and 6 bases from J; bases unmatched to any gene: 8. Germline V gene sequence: CDR1 MNHEY, CDR2 SMNVEV (reference sequence). In nucleotides, the CDR3 is TGTGCCAGCAGGAGGACAGGATGGATCAATGAGCAGTTCTTC. Translated: CASRRTGWINEQFF.

This clone was seen a handful of times. The rearrangement links TRBV4-1 to TRBJ1-5; D not resolved. The V and J ends lost 1 base and 6 bases respectively, with 10 bases between them. This CDR3 contains 14 residues. Per germline, CDR1 MGHRA and CDR2 YSYEKL. CDR3 in DNA: TGCGCCAGCAGCCAAGGGGTAGTCGGTCAGCCCCAGCATTTT. Residues: CASSQGVVGQPQHF.

This clone was counted only a few times. This chain connects TRBV4-1 to TRBJ2-4, with TRBD2 matching over 12 bases. The V and J ends lost 1 base and 6 bases, in that order; junction bases with no gene match: 4. This CDR3 comprises 16 residues. Germline CDR1 and CDR2: MGHRA and YSYEKL. The CDR3 loop reads CASSQGPGLAGNIQYF. CDR3 coding DNA: TGCGCCAGCAGCCAAGGACCGGGACTAGCGGGAAACATTCAGTACTTC.

The chain carries TRBV29-1 and TRBJ2-5; D is undetermined. The CDR3 runs 9 residues. Germline CDR1 reads SQVTM; CDR2 reads ANQGSEA. The CDR3 nucleotides are TGCTTTTTGCGAGAGACCCAGTACTTC. This sequence encodes CFLRETQYF.

The gene calls are TRBV7-9 and TRBJ2-3; TRBD2 matches 9 bases. The CDR3 sequence is 15 residues long. The ends lost 3 bases at V and 1 base at J; junction bases unmatched: 2. Germline CDR1 is SEHNR and CDR2 is FQNEAQ (reference sequence). CDR3 residues: CASSFRTSGTDTQYF. The CDR3 coding sequence is TGTGCCAGCAGCTTTAGGACTAGCGGCACAGATACGCAGTATTTT. Combining the CDR3 with reference TRBV7-9 and TRBJ2-3 gives the whole variable domain DTGVSQNPRHKITKRGQNVTFRCDPISEHNRLYWYRQTLGQGPEFLTYFQNEAQLEKSRLLSDRFSAERPKGSFSTLEIQRTEQGDSAMYLCASSFRTSGTDTQYFGPGTRLTVL.

V and J are TRBV7-6 and TRBJ2-1; the D gene is possibly TRBD2 (7 bases). The CDR3 covers 11 residues. Trimming left V 5 bases short and J 14 bases short, with 13 bases between. Germline V CDR1 and CDR2: SGHVS, FNYEAQ. CDR3: CASSPGGGKFF. The CDR3 DNA reads as TGTGCCAGCAGCCCGGGCGGGGGCAAGTTCTTC.

The chain links TRBV5-6 to TRBJ2-7; D is unresolved. The CDR3 covers 14 residues. Trimming pared 2 bases from V and 2 bases from J, leaving 11 bases between. Germline V gene data show CDR1 as SGHDT and CDR2 as YYEEEE. CDR3 coding DNA: TGTGCCAGCAGCTTCTCAGCGACCGCCTACGAGCAGTACTTC. Translation: CASSFSATAYEQYF.